Following are 20 T cell receptor beta chains from one sample sequenced in a study of T cell responses to AZD1222 COVID-19 vaccine. Repertoires were generated with immunoSEQ multiplex PCR, while TCRdb's copy carries only in-frame clones and drops some. The sample includes approximately 130,000 clones, approximately 85% seen only once; the top ten take under 8%. The input for sequencing was peripheral blood, taken 28 days after the second dose of the MenACWY control vaccine. These receptors were obtained from an adult who received the MenACWY meningococcal vaccine as a control.

V and J are TRBV11-3 and TRBJ2-3; TRBD2 aligns across 12 bases. This CDR3 is built from 15 residues. J gave up 4 bases and V 3 bases, and 2 bases lay outside the gene matches. CDR1 and CDR2 (germline): SGHNT, YENEEA. This CDR3 reads CASSLGLAGPDTQYF. DNA for the CDR3: TGTGCCAGCAGCTTGGGACTAGCGGGCCCAGATACGCAGTATTTT.

V usage is TRBV6-5 and J usage is TRBJ2-1; D assignment may be TRBD1 or TRBD2 (6 bases each). V was clipped by 5 bases and J by 12 bases, with 17 bases between them. The CDR3 is made up of 13 amino acids. The V gene's germline CDR1 is MNHEY and CDR2 SVGAGI. Written as DNA, the CDR3 is TGTGCCAGCAGTCTAGGATGGGGGGCAGGGCAGTTCTTC. Its protein is CASSLGWGAGQFF.

The table lists this clone with a few counts. The V call is TRBV19, the J call TRBJ1-2; a weak D match, TRBD1 (6 bases). The V gene's germline CDR1 is LNHDA and CDR2 SQIVND (reference sequence). V was trimmed by 5 bases and J by 7 bases, leaving 14 bases between them. This CDR3 comprises 13 residues. The CDR3 is CASSYRDIPGYTF. In nucleotides, the CDR3 is TGTGCCAGTAGTTATCGGGACATACCTGGCTACACCTTC.

J is TRBJ1-1 and V is TRBV12-5; D remains ambiguous. V was pared by 2 bases and J by 1 base, with 5 bases between. CDR3 length: 13 amino acids. In germline, CDR1 is LGHNT, CDR2 FRNRAP. DNA of the CDR3: TGTGCTAGTGGTTTGTACCAGAACACTGAAGCTTTCTTT. This encodes CASGLYQNTEAFF.

The chain couples TRBV11-3 to TRBJ2-7; unclear D gene. Germline V gene data show CDR1 as SGHNT and CDR2 as YENEEA. The CDR3 covers 12 residues. V was shortened by 1 base and J by 2 bases, with 3 bases between the two germline ends. CDR3 in DNA: TGTGCCAGCAGCTTAGGAGCCTACGAGCAGTACTTC. Its protein product is CASSLGAYEQYF.

The V and J genes are TRBV5-8 and TRBJ2-2, with 13 bases matching TRBD2. The CDR3 runs to 18 residues. CDR1 SGHTS and CDR2 YDEGEE come from the germline V gene. Trimming took 4 bases from V and 1 from J; bases not matched to a gene: 7. The CDR3 sequence: CASSITRTSGRNTGELFF. CDR3 DNA: TGTGCCAGCAGCATTACCCGGACTAGCGGGAGGAACACCGGGGAGCTGTTTTTT. The full variable domain, its missing parts supplied by reference TRBV5-8 and TRBJ2-2, is EAGVTQSPTHLIKTRGQQATLRCSPISGHTSVYWYQQALGLGLQFLLWYDEGEERNRGNFPPRFSGRQFPNYSSELNVNALELEDSALYLCASSITRTSGRNTGELFFGEGSRLTVL.

The V gene is TRBV6-2 or TRBV6-3, the J gene TRBJ2-2, with a weak D call TRBD1 (5 bases). The CDR3 length is 15 residues. Deletions cut 4 bases from V and 1 base from J, with 10 bases between. Per germline, CDR1 MNHEY and CDR2 SVGEGT. The CDR3 nucleotides read TGTGCCAGCAGTTTGCTAGGACAGAACACCGGGGAGCTGTTTTTT. This encodes CASSLLGQNTGELFF.

The V and J genes are TRBV7-2 and TRBJ2-1; 7 bases agree with TRBD1. Trimming removed 5 bases from V and 10 bases from J; junction bases left unmatched: 5. The CDR3 extends over 12 amino acids. Germline CDR1 is SGHTA and CDR2 is FQGNSA. CDR3: CASSRNRGEQFF. CDR3 bases: TGTGCCAGCAGCCGGAACAGGGGAGAGCAGTTCTTC.

This clone was picked up one time. The chain uses TRBV24-1 and TRBJ2-1, with no clear D. CDR1 and CDR2 from the germline V gene are KGHDR and SFDVKD. Deletions cut 3 bases from V and 9 bases from J, with 11 bases between. This CDR3 is 13 amino acids long. The CDR3 nucleotides are TGTGCCACCAGTGATCCCCCTGCTGGTGAGCAGTTCTTC. Protein sequence: CATSDPPAGEQFF.

The V call is TRBV6-5, the J call TRBJ1-5; weak D call: TRBD1 (6 bases). This CDR3 comprises 15 residues. Trimming pared 4 bases from V and 7 bases from J, leaving 17 bases between. The germline gives CDR1 MNHEY, CDR2 SVGAGI. The CDR3 region has the DNA TGTGCCAGCAGTTTCGGGGGGATTGGGGGCCAGCCCCAGCATTTT. It translates to CASSFGGIGGQPQHF.

The V and J genes are TRBV5-1 and TRBJ1-3, with a tentative D call TRBD1 (6 bases). Trimming shortened V by 0 bases and J by 2 bases, and 21 bases separated the two germline ends. The CDR3 has 19 amino acids. Germline lookup yields CDR1 SGHRS and CDR2 YFSETQ. CDR3 in DNA: TGCGCCAGCAGCTTGGTCGGCAGGGGTAATGGGATCGCTGGAAACACCATATATTTT. Translation gives CASSLVGRGNGIAGNTIYF.

DNA for the CDR3: TGCGCCAGCAGCTTGTCGGGGGGTACCTTAGCTAACTATGGCTACACCTTC. Protein: CASSLSGGTLANYGYTF. The chain joins TRBV5-1 to TRBJ1-2, with D tentatively TRBD1 (5 bases). Germline CDR1 reads SGHRS; CDR2 reads YFSETQ. V was shortened by 1 base and J by 0 bases, with 16 bases between the two germline ends. The length of the CDR3 is 17 residues.

The rearrangement joins TRBV11-3 to TRBJ1-1; D unresolved. Trimming removed 5 bases from V and 2 bases from J, with 6 bases in between. Germline assignment: CDR1 SGHNT and CDR2 YENEEA. The CDR3 has 12 amino acids. CDR3: CASSTRNTEAFF. CDR3 DNA sequence: TGTGCCAGCAGCACGCGTAACACTGAAGCTTTCTTT.

This chain uses TRBV9 with TRBJ2-3; perhaps D is TRBD1 or TRBD2 (5 bases each). In germline, CDR1 is SGDLS, CDR2 YYNGEE. The CDR3 covers 17 residues. V was cut by 0 bases and J by 4 bases, with 18 bases left in between. The CDR3 sequence: CASSVAGPPSLADTQYF. CDR3 bases: TGTGCCAGCAGCGTAGCGGGACCTCCTTCGTTGGCAGATACGCAGTATTTT.

This clone was observed a handful of times. The chain employs TRBV3-1 (or the pseudogene TRBV3-2) and TRBJ1-4; 7 bases are a match to TRBD1. The germline V gene has CDR1 LGHDT and CDR2 YNNKEL (reference sequence). Trimming took 4 bases from V and 1 from J; bases not matched to a gene: 0. The CDR3 contains 14 residues. The CDR3 coding sequence is TGTGCCAGCAGCCGGGACAGAACTAATGAAAAACTGTTTTTT. This gives the protein CASSRDRTNEKLFF.

The chain combines TRBV7-9 with TRBJ2-1; tentatively, D is TRBD2 (6 bases). The CDR3 has 14 amino acids. Trimming took off 5 bases at V and 8 bases at J, with 16 bases between the two ends. Germline V gene sequence: CDR1 SEHNR, CDR2 FQNEAQ (reference sequence). The CDR3 here is CASSRLLWGDEQFF. The CDR3, as DNA: TGTGCCAGCAGCCGACTATTATGGGGGGATGAGCAGTTCTTC.

V and J are TRBV7-9 and TRBJ1-4; 7 nucleotides match TRBD1. The trim removed 3 bases at V and 9 bases at J, leaving 7 bases unmatched. CDR1 SEHNR and CDR2 FQNEAQ come from the germline V gene (reference sequence). The CDR3 is made up of 14 amino acids. This CDR3 is CASSFGTAQQKLFF. The CDR3 region has the DNA TGTGCCAGCAGCTTTGGGACAGCCCAACAAAAACTGTTTTTT.

The chain is built from TRBV6-1 and TRBJ2-1; either TRBD1 or TRBD2 may supply D (5 bases each). V lost 3 bases to trimming and J lost 6 bases, with 9 bases between them. The CDR3 sequence is 13 residues long. Germline V gene sequence: CDR1 MNHNS, CDR2 SASEGT. The CDR3 nucleotides are TGTGCCAGCAGTGACGGGGACGGCAATGAGCAGTTCTTC. It is translated as CASSDGDGNEQFF.

The CDR3 DNA is TGTGCCAGCAGCTTAGCTGTTGAGCAGTTCTTC. Amino acids: CASSLAVEQFF. This chain links TRBV7-6 with TRBJ2-1; no firm D call. V gave up 0 bases and J gave up 9 bases, with 3 bases separating them. The CDR3 covers 11 residues. Germline V lookup: CDR1 SGHVS, CDR2 FNYEAQ.

This clone was picked up one time. The V call is TRBV5-1, the J call TRBJ2-1; 8 bases fit TRBD1. Germline assignment: CDR1 SGHRS and CDR2 YFSETQ. The trim removed 6 bases at V and 0 bases at J, leaving 5 bases unmatched. This CDR3 is built from 15 residues. The CDR3, as DNA: TGCGCCAGCACCGACAGGGGAAGCTCCTACAATGAGCAGTTCTTC. This translates into CASTDRGSSYNEQFF.